Listed below are T cell receptor beta chains from one sample, sequenced in a study of immune evolution from preneoplasia to lung adenocarcinoma. Repertoires were generated with immunoSEQ multiplex PCR, while TCRdb's copy carries only in-frame clones and drops some. The table has 2,000 to 3,000 clones, 84% seen once; the top ten hold about 9.3%. Sequencing was done on a sample of FFPE lung adenocarcinoma in situ tissue. These receptors originate from a person aged 65 to 85 with lung adenocarcinoma. The CDR3 runs from the conserved cysteine through the conserved F or W. D genes are given only for firm matches. Part of the rows lack a size; the others show once, few, many or a class for expanded clones.

clone_size,d_call,v_call,j_call,cdr3_nt,cdr3_aa
-,-,TRBV5-4,TRBJ2-7,TGTGCCAGCAGCCCGAAGGGGCGGAGCTCCTACGAGCAGTACTTC,CASSPKGRSSYEQYF
-,-,TRBV19,TRBJ1-1,TGTGCCAGTAGTATAGGAGAAAGAAGGGCTTTCTTT,CASSIGERRAFF
-,TRBD1,TRBV7-9,TRBJ2-7,TGTGCCAGCAGCACGGGACAGGACTACGAGCAGTACTTC,CASSTGQDYEQYF
few,TRBD2,TRBV28,TRBJ2-7,TGTGCCAGCAGGGGACTAGGGGCTTGGGAGCAGTACTTC,CASRGLGAWEQYF
-,-,TRBV19,TRBJ2-7,TGTGCCAGTAGTATCTCGCGACGAGACGAGCAGTACTTC,CASSISRRDEQYF
-,-,TRBV9,TRBJ2-1,TGTGCCAGCAGCGTCGACCTTTTCGGTGAGCAGTTCTTC,CASSVDLFGEQFF
-,-,TRBV30,TRBJ1-4,TGTGCGGGGGGGAACAGACGTGAAAAACTGTTTTTT,CAGGNRREKLFF
-,-,TRBV7-2,TRBJ1-1,TGTGCCAGCAGCGCAACGGAAGCTTTCTTT,CASSATEAFF
-,-,TRBV10-2,TRBJ1-1,TGCGCCACCAGGAAGGATGGACTTTACACTGAAGCTTTCTTT,CATRKDGLYTEAFF
-,-,TRBV29-1,TRBJ1-2,TGCAGCGTTGAAGGCGCCGCGGACTATGGCTACACCTTC,CSVEGAADYGYTF
few,-,TRBV7-2,TRBJ2-5,TGTGCCAGCAGCTTGCTACAAGGAGAGACCCAGTACTTC,CASSLLQGETQYF
-,-,TRBV27,TRBJ1-1,TGTGCCAGCAGTTTAGTCGTCTCGGCTGAAGCTTTCTTT,CASSLVVSAEAFF
-,TRBD1,TRBV5-6,TRBJ2-6,TGTGCCAGCAGCTCCCGGGACAGGGATGGGGCCAACGTCCTGACTTTC,CASSSRDRDGANVLTF
-,-,TRBV6-1,TRBJ2-1,TGTGCCAGCAGTGAAGGACTGTTCAGATACAATGAGCAGTTCTTC,CASSEGLFRYNEQFF